This record covers a single T cell receptor (beta chain). No cognate antigen has been identified for it. No quality values exist for individual bases; no much larger clone is one base distant. The cohort was made up of 666 healthy bone marrow donors. Cohort members were all nominally healthy when sampled, although unrecorded immune exposures were likely present. The donor tested CMV seronegative and was one of the 352 seronegative cohort members. A peripheral blood sample was provided by each donor, and peripheral blood mononuclear cells were used for TCR beta sequencing. The Qiagen DNeasy Blood Extraction Kit was used to extract genomic DNA from the blood cell samples. The library was obtained by the immunoSEQ multiplex PCR assay. For the multiplex PCR, a mixture combining 60 forward primers for TCR Vbeta segments and 13 reverse primers for TCR Jbeta segments was used. A multiplex PCR assay on genomic DNA amplified the CDR3 region of rearranged TCR beta genes. The Illumina HiSeq System was used to sequence the amplified TCR beta libraries as 87-base-pair reads. For the original study's pipeline: In a later analysis, some 80 million unique TCR beta chains were counted across the 690 or so repertoires, and approximately 9.9 million of these chains were shared by at least two donors. A nearest-neighbor algorithm error-corrected the raw reads and collapsed the reads into unique sequences, merging closely related sequences to remove PCR and sequencing errors. To assign V, D and J gene segments, CDR3 sequences were aligned to IMGT reference sequences. For a sequence to be retained, a match of at least six nucleotides was required to both a V gene segment and a J gene segment. A rearrangement was called productive if the CDR3 had no stop codons and remained in frame with V and J, and every other rearrangement was called non-productive. Following IMGT convention, CDR3 was defined as the stretch from the second conserved V-encoded cysteine to the conserved J-encoded phenylalanine. In an earlier analysis of more than 550 of the donors, sequences lacking an unambiguous match to a single V gene segment were excluded. An earlier analysis of 587 of the donors classified V segments as functional when productive rearrangements were above 56.7% and as segregating when the standard deviation between donors was above 5%. A statistical classification framework was built for diagnosing cytomegalovirus status from the catalog of TCR beta chain sequences. In a later analysis, V and J genes were assigned by comparing TCR nucleotide sequences against IMGT/GENE-DB human TR gene sequences. Using the TCRdist pipeline, a later analysis assigned CDR3 sequences along with most-parsimonious VDJ recombination scenarios. In a later analysis, each TCR beta chain was defined by its CDR3 amino acid sequence together with its V-gene family, and reads without a unique V-gene family were excluded. A later analysis removed 550 to 650 highly shared, low-generation-probability nucleotide sequences to deal with suspected cross-contamination and a sequencing artifact. A later analysis calculated a clonal expansion index for each public chain from normalized within-repertoire ranks of inferred template counts. In a later analysis, generation probabilities were computed with a VDJ recombination model fitted to out-of-frame rearrangements, and the resulting probabilities were checked against IGoR. Hypergeometric tests were used in a later analysis to score TCR-TCR, TCR-HLA and TCR-CMV co-occurrence, with a repertoire-size bias correction applied to the TCR pairs. False discovery rates were estimated in a later analysis by permuting HLA or CMV assignments 20 times. In a later analysis, co-occurring TCRs were grouped using DBSCAN, with TCRdist sequence similarity added in when clustering inside HLA-allele-positive subsets. For co-occurrence clustering, repertoires with fewer than 30,000 or more than 120,000 public chains were excluded, along with roughly 5 repertoires with anomalous nucleotide sharing. TCRdb's version of the immuneACCESS table is confined to in-frame rearrangements and falls short of the full clone set. An unresolved V gene accounts for under half of the shortfall where checked; the remainder is of unknown origin. Clonal size and the V and J genes are those of that table, whereas D and trimming came from the DNA. This sample has about 190,000 clones in its table, and 84% of those were observed once. Around 0.27% of the sample lies in the top ten.

Measured from the cysteine to the phenylalanine, the CDR3 is 14 residues long. The CDR3 DNA has 42 bases and is translated from base 1. The junction carries 12 bases between V and J, which are trimmed by 4 bases and 2 bases respectively. The germline V gene encodes CDR1 SGHVS and CDR2 FQNEAQ. This specimen comes from a study of cytomegalovirus exposure and HLA in healthy donors (dated by TCRdb to the late 2010s). Regarding the study in general: An earlier analysis of several hundred of the donors reported roughly 270 Gb of sequence data and 117 million unique TCR beta sequences from about 180 million T cells. Roughly 320 gigabases of sequencing data and 70 million to 100 million unique TCR sequences made up an early release that covered around 640 HLA-typed donors. The genetic ancestry cluster associated with self-reported Caucasian donors included approximately 85% of the roughly 400 genotyped donors. The aim of the study was to test whether cataloging public T cell receptors could identify signatures of past pathogen exposure. Using immunosequencing, the study profiled T cell repertoires from fewer than 850 subjects and related those repertoires to cytomegalovirus serostatus. Along with the approximately 600-subject first cohort, a separate validation cohort of approximately 110 different subjects was used. To predict cytomegalovirus infection status, the study combined high-throughput TCR immunosequencing, statistical association of individual TCRs with disease status, and machine learning. In a later analysis, previously published TCR beta repertoires from 670 or so donors were re-analyzed and high-resolution HLA genotyping was added so that TCR occurrence patterns could be studied. The later analysis used no new phenotypic data to find candidate immune exposures, relying instead on TCR beta sequences and their occurrence across donors. In an earlier analysis of roughly 600 of the donors, high-throughput TCR beta sequencing was used to judge whether each TCR beta V gene segment behaved as functional or pseudogenic. Donor age, sex, ethnicity and CMV serostatus were collected together with the repertoire data. In a later genetic analysis, genome-wide SNP genotypes for about 55% of the roughly 700 donors were used, and that subset was treated as a discovery cohort. Every repertoire in the discovery cohort had been generated on one and the same sequencing platform. Class I and class II HLA loci were covered by the typing at four-digit resolution. Typing coverage differed by locus: A, B, C, DRB1 and DQB1 were typed in roughly 620-630 donors, DQA1 in about 510, DPA1 in nearly 610, and DPB1 in 450 to 480. Four to six DR-DQ haplotypes were handled as single units for association and clustering, since linkage in the cohort was strong. Among some 400 genotyped donors of the cohort, an average of around 250,000 unique TCR beta nucleotide sequences was sequenced per donor, of which approximately 18% were non-productive.

The study at large found these results: The authors suggested that the approach could potentially be generalized to other disease states and immunological phenotypes. A total of 150 or so TCR beta chains were listed by the study as associated with cytomegalovirus. Compared with the roughly 670-donor mean, donors in an Asian-associated ancestry cluster had fewer N-insertions in productive TCRs, according to a later genetic analysis. Most TCR sequences were seen in very few donors, while some public TCRs were found in many individuals. A few of the identified cytomegalovirus-associated TCR beta chains were confirmed in vitro to be specific for cytomegalovirus antigens. V-gene and J-gene trimming of TCR beta chains was associated with a missense DCLRE1C variant in a later genetic analysis, and the association was replicated in an independent cohort. Specific HLA alleles were associated with 15,000 to 20,000 TCR beta sequences at a false discovery rate of 0.05 in a later analysis. A further reported finding was that TCR beta sequences accurately predicted the HLA-A and HLA-B alleles for most subjects in the first cohort. In a later analysis, HLA-associated TCR beta chains were found to be more clonally expanded and to have lower generation probabilities than equally common non-associated chains. HLA typing was unavailable for some donors at each locus, so association tests used only the typed subset. The only immune exposure information available for the cohort was CMV serostatus. A later analysis reported that several top co-occurrence clusters appeared linked to parvovirus B19, influenza, CMV and Epstein-Barr virus. Only TCR beta chains were sequenced in this cohort, and the absence of alpha or paired-chain data limited detectable features. When HLA alleles, especially DR and DQ, strongly co-occurred, TCR associations were difficult to assign to individual alleles. In a later analysis, TCR association rates were found to vary across HLA loci, with the most associated TCRs seen for DRB1 alleles and the fewest for HLA-C alleles. A cluster of highly shared sequence variants was judged likely to represent a technical artifact of the sequencing pipeline. The presence/absence analyses assumed that sequencing depth was roughly uniform across donors, and that assumption may not be true. The classifier was reported to diagnose cytomegalovirus status with high specificity and sensitivity in both the original cohort and the validation cohort. An earlier analysis of approximately 570 of the donors showed that most TCR beta V segments appeared in productive rearrangements either about 87% or about 30% of the time, which broadly matched IMGT annotations. Because counts were too low, around 18 rarely observed V segments, including chromosome 9 orphons, were left out of the earlier analysis of a few hundred of the donors. Linkage disequilibrium might explain the correlated functional status among segregating V segments, but an unknown experimental factor could not be excluded. A later analysis found that most CMV-associated TCR beta chains appeared HLA-restricted, with HLA associations seemingly driven largely by CMV exposure. Some IMGT-functional V segments, including TRBV6-2 and TRBV6-3, could not be told apart with the 87-base-pair reads, so those segments were excluded.

The receptor comes from a boy under 18 in good health and CMV-seronegative. Recombination joined TRBV7-8 with TRBJ2-7; a tentative D call is TRBD1 (6 bases match). The sequenced sample was PBMCs. The CDR3 protein: CASSSTGWTYEQYF. The nucleotides read TGTGCCAGCAGCTCCACAGGGTGGACCTACGAGCAGTACTTC.